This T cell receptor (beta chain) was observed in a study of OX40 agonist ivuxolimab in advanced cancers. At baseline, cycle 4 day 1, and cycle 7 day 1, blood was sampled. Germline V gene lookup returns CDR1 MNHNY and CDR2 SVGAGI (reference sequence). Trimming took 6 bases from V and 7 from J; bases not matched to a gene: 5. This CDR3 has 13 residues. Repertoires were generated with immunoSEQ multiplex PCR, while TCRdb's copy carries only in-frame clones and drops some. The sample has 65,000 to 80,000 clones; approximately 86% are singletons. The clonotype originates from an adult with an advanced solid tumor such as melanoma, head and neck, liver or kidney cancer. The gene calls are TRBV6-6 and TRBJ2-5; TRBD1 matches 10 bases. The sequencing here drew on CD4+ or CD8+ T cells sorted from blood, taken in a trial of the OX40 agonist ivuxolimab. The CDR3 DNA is TGTGCCAGCAGCCGACAGGGGGCAGGGACCCAGTACTTC. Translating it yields CASSRQGAGTQYF.